This TCR beta chain was observed in a study of human thymus T cells. Study-wide results and limits: Thymic and blood repertoires seemed to show skewed V and J gene use. Thymic repertoires of unrelated individuals were reported in related research to overlap highly.

Measured with immunoSEQ multiplex PCR; TCRdb has only the in-frame clones, and not every one. Found here are some 120,000 clones, 90% to 95% of them singletons; the top ten hold under 0.025%. During corrective heart surgery, resections were taken, and the thymus tissue came from them. Points on this clone: Its antigen is unidentified.

V lost 2 bases and J 7 bases, leaving 12 bases between the germline ends. Germline CDR1 and CDR2: LGHNA and YSLEER. The CDR3 is 14 residues long. The TCR comes from a boy under two years old with a congenital heart defect but otherwise immunologically healthy. Sample: thymus tissue. The J gene is TRBJ1-3, the V gene TRBV4-3; TRBD1 might be the D (5 bases). CDR3 in DNA: TGCGCCAGCAGCCAAAGGGGTTTACGGAACACCATATATTTT. Its translation: CASSQRGLRNTIYF.